Sequencing of this T cell receptor (beta chain) was carried out in a study of T cell changes during pregnancy in multiple sclerosis. The CDR3 loop spans 14 amino acids. J lost 11 bases, V lost 5 bases, and 12 bases had no gene match. Per the germline V gene, CDR1 is SGHTA and CDR2 is FQGNSA. Assay used: immunoSEQ multiplex PCR; TCRdb lists only in-frame clones, some missing. In the table there are more than 35,000 clones, about 94% of which are singletons. The TCR originated in a female donor with multiple sclerosis, enrolled in a pregnancy study. Sequencing was performed on CD4+ T cells from peripheral blood mononuclear cells, taken in the second trimester of pregnancy. The chain uses TRBV7-2 and TRBJ1-1; 9 nucleotides match TRBD1. CDR3 protein: CASSAREGTGLAFF. The CDR3 nucleotides read TGTGCCAGCAGCGCCAGAGAGGGGACAGGGCTCGCTTTCTTT.